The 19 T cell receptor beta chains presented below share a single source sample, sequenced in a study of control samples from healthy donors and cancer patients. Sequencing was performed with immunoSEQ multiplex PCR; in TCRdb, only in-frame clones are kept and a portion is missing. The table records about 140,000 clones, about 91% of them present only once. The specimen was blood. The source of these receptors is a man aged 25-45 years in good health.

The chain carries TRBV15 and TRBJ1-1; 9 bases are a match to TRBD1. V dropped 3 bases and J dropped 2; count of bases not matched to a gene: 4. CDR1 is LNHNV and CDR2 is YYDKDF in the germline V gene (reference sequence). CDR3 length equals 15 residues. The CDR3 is CATSRGTGRNTEAFF. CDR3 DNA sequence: TGTGCCACCAGCAGGGGGACAGGGCGAAACACTGAAGCTTTCTTT.

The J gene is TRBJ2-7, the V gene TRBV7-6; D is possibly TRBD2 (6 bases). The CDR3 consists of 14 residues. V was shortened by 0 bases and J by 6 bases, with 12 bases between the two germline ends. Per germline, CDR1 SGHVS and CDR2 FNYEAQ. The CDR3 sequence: CASSLAGSGVEQYF. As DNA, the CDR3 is TGTGCCAGCAGCTTAGCCGGGAGTGGTGTCGAGCAGTACTTC.

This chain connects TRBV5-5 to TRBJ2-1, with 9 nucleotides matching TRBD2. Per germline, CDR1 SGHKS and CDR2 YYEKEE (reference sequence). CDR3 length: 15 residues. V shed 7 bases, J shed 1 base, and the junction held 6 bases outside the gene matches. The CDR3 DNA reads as TGTGCCAGCCGACTGGCGGGGGGGTCCTACAATGAGCAGTTCTTC. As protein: CASRLAGGSYNEQFF.

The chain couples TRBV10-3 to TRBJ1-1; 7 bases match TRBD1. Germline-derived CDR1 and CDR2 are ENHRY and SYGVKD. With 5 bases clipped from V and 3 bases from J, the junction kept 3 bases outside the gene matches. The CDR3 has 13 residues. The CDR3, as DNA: TGTGCCATCAGTACTACAGGGGACACTGAAGCTTTCTTT. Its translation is CAISTTGDTEAFF.

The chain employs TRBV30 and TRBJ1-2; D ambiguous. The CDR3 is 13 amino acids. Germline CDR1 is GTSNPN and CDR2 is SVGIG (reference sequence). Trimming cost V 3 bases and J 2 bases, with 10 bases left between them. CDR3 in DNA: TGTGCCTGGAGATCGACATCGAACTATGGCTACACCTTC. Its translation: CAWRSTSNYGYTF.

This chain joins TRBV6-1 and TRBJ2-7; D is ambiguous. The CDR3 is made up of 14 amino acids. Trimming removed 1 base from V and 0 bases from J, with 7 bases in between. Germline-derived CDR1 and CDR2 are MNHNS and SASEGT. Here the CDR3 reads CASSEGRSSYEQYF. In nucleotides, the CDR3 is TGTGCCAGCAGTGAAGGTAGGAGCTCCTACGAGCAGTACTTC.

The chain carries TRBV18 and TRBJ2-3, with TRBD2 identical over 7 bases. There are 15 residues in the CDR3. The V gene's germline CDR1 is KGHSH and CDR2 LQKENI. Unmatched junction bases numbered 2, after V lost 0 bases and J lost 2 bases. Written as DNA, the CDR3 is TGTGCCAGCTCACCACCCGGGACTAACACAGATACGCAGTATTTT. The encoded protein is CASSPPGTNTDTQYF.

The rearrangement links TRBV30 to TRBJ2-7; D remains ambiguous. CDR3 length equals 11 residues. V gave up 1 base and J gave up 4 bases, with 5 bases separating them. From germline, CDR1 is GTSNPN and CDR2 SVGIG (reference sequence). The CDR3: CAWSEAYEQYF. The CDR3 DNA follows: TGTGCCTGGAGTGAGGCGTACGAGCAGTACTTC.

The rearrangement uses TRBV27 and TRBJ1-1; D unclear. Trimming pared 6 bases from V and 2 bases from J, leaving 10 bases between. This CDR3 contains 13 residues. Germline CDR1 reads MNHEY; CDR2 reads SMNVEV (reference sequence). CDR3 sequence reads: CASSSHINTEAFF. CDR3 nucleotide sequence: TGTGCCAGCAGCTCTCACATCAACACTGAAGCTTTCTTT.

The CDR3 protein is CASSIVQGARVYNQPQHF. As DNA, the CDR3 is TGTGCCAGTAGTATAGTGCAGGGGGCGCGGGTATACAATCAGCCCCAGCATTTT. V gene TRBV19 combines with J gene TRBJ1-5, with 8 bases aligning to TRBD1. Germline CDR1 and CDR2: LNHDA and SQIVND (reference sequence). This CDR3 has 18 residues. The V gene end was trimmed by 1 base and the J gene end by 3 bases; junction bases not matched to a gene: 11.

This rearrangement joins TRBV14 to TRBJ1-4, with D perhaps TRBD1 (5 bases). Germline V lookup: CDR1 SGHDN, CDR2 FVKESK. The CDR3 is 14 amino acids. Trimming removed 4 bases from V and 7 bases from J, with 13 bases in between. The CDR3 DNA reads TGTGCCAGCAGCCCTCAGGGTTTGTTTGAAAAACTGTTTTTT. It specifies CASSPQGLFEKLFF.

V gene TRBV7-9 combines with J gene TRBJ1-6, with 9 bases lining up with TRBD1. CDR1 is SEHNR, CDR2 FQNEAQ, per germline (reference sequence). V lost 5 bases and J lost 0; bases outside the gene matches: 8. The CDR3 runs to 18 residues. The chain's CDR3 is CASSPTGGISSYNSPLHF. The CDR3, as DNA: TGTGCCAGCAGCCCTACAGGGGGCATTAGCTCCTATAATTCACCCCTCCACTTT.

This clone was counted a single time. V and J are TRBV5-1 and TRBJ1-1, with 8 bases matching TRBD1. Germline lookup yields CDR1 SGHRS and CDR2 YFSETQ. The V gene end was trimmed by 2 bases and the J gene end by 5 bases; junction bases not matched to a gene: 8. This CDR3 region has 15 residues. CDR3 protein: CASSLHGQGGTEAFF. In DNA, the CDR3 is TGCGCCAGCAGCTTACACGGACAGGGTGGGACTGAAGCTTTCTTT.

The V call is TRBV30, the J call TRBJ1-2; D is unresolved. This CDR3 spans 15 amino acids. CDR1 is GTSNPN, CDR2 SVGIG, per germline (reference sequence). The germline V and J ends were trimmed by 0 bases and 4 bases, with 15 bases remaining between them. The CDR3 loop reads CAWSVLGEWSYGYTF. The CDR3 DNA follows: TGTGCCTGGAGTGTACTTGGAGAGTGGAGCTATGGCTACACCTTC.

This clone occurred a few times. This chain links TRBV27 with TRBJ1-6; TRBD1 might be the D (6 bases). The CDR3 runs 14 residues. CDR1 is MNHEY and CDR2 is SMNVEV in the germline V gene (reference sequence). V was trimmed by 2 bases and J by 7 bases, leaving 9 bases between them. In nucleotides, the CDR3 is TGTGCCAGCAGTTTAACCAGGGGCAATTCACCCCTCCACTTT. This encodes CASSLTRGNSPLHF.

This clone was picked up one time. Written as DNA, the CDR3 is TGCGCCAGCAGCCAAGCTGGGGTTTACGAAAAACTGTTTTTT. Translating it yields CASSQAGVYEKLFF. This chain connects TRBV4-1 to TRBJ1-4; D ambiguous. Deletions cut 1 base from V and 8 bases from J, with 11 bases between. This CDR3 is built from 14 residues. Germline CDR1 MGHRA, CDR2 YSYEKL.

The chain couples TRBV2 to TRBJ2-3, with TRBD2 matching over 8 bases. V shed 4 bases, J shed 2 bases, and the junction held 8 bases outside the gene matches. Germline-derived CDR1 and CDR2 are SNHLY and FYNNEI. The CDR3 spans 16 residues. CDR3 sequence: CASSGPGGAATDTQYF. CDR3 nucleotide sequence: TGTGCCAGCAGTGGTCCGGGGGGGGCGGCCACAGATACGCAGTATTTT. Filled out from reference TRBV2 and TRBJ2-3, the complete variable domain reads EPEVTQTPSHQVTQMGQEVILRCVPISNHLYFYWYRQILGQKVEFLVSFYNNEISEKSEIFDDQFSVERPDGSNFTLKIRSTKLEDSAMYFCASSGPGGAATDTQYFGPGTRLTVL.

The chain's CDR3 is CASSLAGSNQPQHF. The CDR3 DNA sequence: TGTGCCAGCAGCTTGGCGGGTAGCAATCAGCCCCAGCATTTT. The rearrangement links TRBV5-6 to TRBJ1-5; D call uncertain. The V end lost 0 bases, the J end lost 0 bases, and 4 bases lay between the germline ends. Germline CDR1 reads SGHDT; CDR2 reads YYEEEE. This CDR3 is built from 14 residues.

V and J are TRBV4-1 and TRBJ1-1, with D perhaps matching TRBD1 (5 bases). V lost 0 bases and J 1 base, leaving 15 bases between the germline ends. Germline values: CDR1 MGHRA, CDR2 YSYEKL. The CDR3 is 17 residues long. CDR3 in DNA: TGCGCCAGCAGCCAAGAAGCGGGGGTAATCGGGAACACTGAAGCTTTCTTT. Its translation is CASSQEAGVIGNTEAFF.